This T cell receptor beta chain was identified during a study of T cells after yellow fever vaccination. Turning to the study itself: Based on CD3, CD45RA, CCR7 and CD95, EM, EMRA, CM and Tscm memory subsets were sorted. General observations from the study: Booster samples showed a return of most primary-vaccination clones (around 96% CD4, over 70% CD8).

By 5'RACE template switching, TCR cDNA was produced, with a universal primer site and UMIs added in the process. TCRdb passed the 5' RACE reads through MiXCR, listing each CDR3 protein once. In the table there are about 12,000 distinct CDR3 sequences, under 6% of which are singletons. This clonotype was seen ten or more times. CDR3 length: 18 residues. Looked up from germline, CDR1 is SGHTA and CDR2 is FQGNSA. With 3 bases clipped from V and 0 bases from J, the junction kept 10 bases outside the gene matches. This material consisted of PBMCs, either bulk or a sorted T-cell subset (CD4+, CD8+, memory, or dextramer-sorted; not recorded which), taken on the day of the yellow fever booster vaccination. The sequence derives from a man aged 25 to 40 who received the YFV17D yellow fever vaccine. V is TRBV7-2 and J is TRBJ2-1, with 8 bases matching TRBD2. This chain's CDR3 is CASSFTLLAVSSYNEQFF. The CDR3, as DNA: TGTGCCAGCAGCTTTACTTTACTAGCGGTAAGCTCCTACAATGAGCAGTTCTTC.